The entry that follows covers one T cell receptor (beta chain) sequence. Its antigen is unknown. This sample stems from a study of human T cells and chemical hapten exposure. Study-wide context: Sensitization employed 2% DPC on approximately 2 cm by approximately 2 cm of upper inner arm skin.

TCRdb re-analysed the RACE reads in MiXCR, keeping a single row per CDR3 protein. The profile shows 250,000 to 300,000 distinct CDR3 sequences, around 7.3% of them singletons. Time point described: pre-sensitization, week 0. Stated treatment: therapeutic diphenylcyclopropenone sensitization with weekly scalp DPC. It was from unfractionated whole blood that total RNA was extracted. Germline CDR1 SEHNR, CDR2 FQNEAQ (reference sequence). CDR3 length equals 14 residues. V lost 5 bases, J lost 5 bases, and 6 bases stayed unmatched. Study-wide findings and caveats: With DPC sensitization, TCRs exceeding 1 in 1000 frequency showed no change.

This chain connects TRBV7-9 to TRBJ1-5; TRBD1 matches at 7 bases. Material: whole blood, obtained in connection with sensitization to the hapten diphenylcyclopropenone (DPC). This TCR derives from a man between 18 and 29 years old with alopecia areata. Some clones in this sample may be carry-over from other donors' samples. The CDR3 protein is CASSKDRPDQPQHF. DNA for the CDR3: TGTGCCAGCAGCAAGGACAGGCCCGATCAGCCCCAGCATTTT.